The rows below give T cell receptor beta chains drawn from one sample of a study of Ad26.COV2.S vaccination and SARS-CoV-2 variants. Only in-frame clones appear in the TCRdb table, and some are missing; sequencing was by immunoSEQ multiplex PCR. The profile shows a few hundred thousand clones, around four fifths of them singletons. The sequences come from peripheral blood, collected in a trial of Ad26.COV2.S vaccine versus placebo. Source of these receptors: a person aged 18-65 years who received the Ad26.COV2.S COVID-19 vaccine or a placebo. CDR3s include the opening cysteine and the closing phenylalanine or tryptophan. A D gene is named only where the DNA matches it firmly.

D: -; J: TRBJ1-2; V: TRBV15; CDR3: CATSNHNPNYGYTF
D: -; J: TRBJ1-1; V: TRBV9; CDR3: CASGGMNTEAFF
D: -; J: TRBJ2-1; V: TRBV6-2/TRBV6-3; CDR3: CASSYSAGRPDEQFF
D: -; J: TRBJ1-2; V: TRBV5-1; CDR3: CASSLEPNNGYTF
D: TRBD2; J: TRBJ2-1; V: TRBV4-2; CDR3: CASTLFSPSGRNEQFF
D: -; J: TRBJ1-2; V: TRBV7-2; CDR3: CASSLGPGQSGYGYTF
D: -; J: TRBJ2-7; V: TRBV5-4; CDR3: CASSWGAGAPGDEQYF
D: -; J: TRBJ2-5; V: TRBV5-4; CDR3: CASMDYAEETQYF
D: -; J: TRBJ2-7; V: TRBV21-1; CDR3: CASGKDYPGQGSLGSYEQYF
D: -; J: TRBJ2-5; V: TRBV10-3; CDR3: CAISGSGQETQYF
D: -; J: TRBJ1-2; V: TRBV19; CDR3: CASSTTSLSNYGYTF
D: -; J: TRBJ2-2; V: TRBV7-7; CDR3: CASSPGWRGRTGELFF
D: -; J: TRBJ1-5; V: TRBV10-3; CDR3: CAIRSGNQPQHF
D: TRBD2; J: TRBJ2-1; V: TRBV5-1; CDR3: CASSPPASGSLNEQFF
D: -; J: TRBJ1-1; V: TRBV2; CDR3: CATTQAMNTEAFF